This T cell receptor beta chain was obtained from a study of blood T cells in healthy people across ages. Study observations and caveats: Across the age range, TCR beta diversity per million T cells fell in a roughly linear way. Leaving the PBMCs unsorted stopped any conclusive comparison of naive versus antigen-experienced cells.

It was with a sample-barcoded 5' primer and a J-beta primer mix that a second PCR of about 7 to 12 cycles was run. A single record per CDR3 protein comes from TCRdb applying MiXCR to the 5' RACE reads. The profile shows 1.5 million to 1.9 million distinct CDR3 sequences, 35% to 45% of them singletons. A few counts support this clonotype. Its matching antigen is unknown. Germline values: CDR1 SGHKS, CDR2 YYEKEE (reference sequence). The V end was cut by 2 bases, the J end by 6 bases, with 14 bases between. This CDR3 region has 14 residues. This chain joins TRBV5-5 and TRBJ1-1; D perhaps matches TRBD1 (5 bases). The source of this sequence is a young woman in good health. The source material was blood. CDR3 DNA sequence: TGTGCCAGCAGCTTTAGTCTGAGGGGACCTGAAGCTTTCTTT. It codes for CASSFSLRGPEAFF.